Listed below are T cell receptor beta chains from one sample, sequenced in a study of technical replicates of blood from a few donors. Sequenced by immunoSEQ multiplex PCR; TCRdb stores in-frame clones only, minus some. Altogether 10,000 to 13,000 clones are present, roughly 94% being singletons, with the ten largest covering 6% to 8.5%. The sample consisted of PBMCs. The origin of the receptors is a human donor in good health. CDR3s include the opening cysteine and the closing phenylalanine or tryptophan. D genes are given only for firm matches. Not every row has a clone size; where given, it reads once, few, many or a size class.

15	TRBV6-1	.	TRBJ2-2	.	TGTGCCAGCGTTAATCAAGGGGTTTTCACCGGGGAGCTGTTTTTT	CASVNQGVFTGELFF
14	TRBV9	.	TRBJ1-1	.	TGTGCCAGCAGCGTAGGGACAGCAAACACTGAAGCTTTCTTT	CASSVGTANTEAFF
15	TRBV30	.	TRBJ1-5	.	TGTGCCTGGGGAAGGGGACTAGCGGGCAATCAGCCCCAGCATTTT	CAWGRGLAGNQPQHF
14	TRBV5-4	.	TRBJ1-4	.	TGTGCCAGCAGCATGGACAGTCTTAATGAAAAACTGTTTTTT	CASSMDSLNEKLFF
14	TRBV4-1	.	TRBJ2-7	.	TGCGCCAGCAGCCAAGGTGCGGAGACCTACGAGCAGTACTTC	CASSQGAETYEQYF
14	TRBV6-6	once	TRBJ1-5	TRBD1	TGTGCCAGCAGGGATCAGGGGGCAGTCCAGCCCCAGCATTTT	CASRDQGAVQPQHF
15	TRBV19	.	TRBJ1-5	TRBD1	TGTGCCAGTAACACGGACAGGGATGGCAATCAGCCCCAGCATTTT	CASNTDRDGNQPQHF
14	TRBV7-9	.	TRBJ2-1	TRBD1	TGTGCCAGCAGCCGTAGGGACAGGGGAAATGAGCAGTTCTTC	CASSRRDRGNEQFF
14	TRBV7-6	.	TRBJ2-1	TRBD2	TGTGCCAGCAGCTCTCGGACTAGCGGCGAGGAGCAGTTCTTC	CASSSRTSGEEQFF
13	TRBV18	.	TRBJ1-5	TRBD1	TGTGCCAGCTCCCTTGACAGGGATCAGCCCCAGCATTTT	CASSLDRDQPQHF
14	TRBV27	.	TRBJ2-7	.	TGTGCCAGCAGTTCCGGGGATTCTTCCTACGAGCAGTACTTC	CASSSGDSSYEQYF
11	TRBV2	.	TRBJ1-1	TRBD1	TGTGCCAGCAGGGGGGGACAGGAAGCTTTCTTT	CASRGGQEAFF
13	TRBV2	.	TRBJ1-5	.	TGTGCCAGCAGCAACAGGGGCAATCAGCCCCAGCATTTT	CASSNRGNQPQHF
15	TRBV5-6	.	TRBJ2-1	TRBD2	TGTGCCAGCAGCTCTAGCGGGGGGGCCTACAATGAGCAGTTCTTC	CASSSSGGAYNEQFF
14	TRBV30	.	TRBJ1-1	TRBD1	TGTGCCTGGAATATGGACAGGGCGAACACTGAAGCTTTCTTT	CAWNMDRANTEAFF